The 6 T cell receptor beta chains reported below all come from one sample, sequenced in a study of blood T cell repertoires in COVID-19. Only in-frame clones appear in the TCRdb table, and some are missing; sequencing was by immunoSEQ multiplex PCR. Found here are tens of thousands of clones, around 92% of them singletons; the top ten hold around 12%. The sample comprised peripheral blood. The origin of the receptors is a human donor in a cohort sampled during active COVID-19.

J is TRBJ2-3 and V is TRBV5-1; 12 nucleotides align to TRBD2. This CDR3 spans 17 amino acids. CDR1 and CDR2 from the germline V gene are SGHRS and YFSETQ. V dropped 0 bases and J dropped 5; count of bases not matched to a gene: 7. The chain's CDR3 is CASSLAASGGALDTQYF. The CDR3 nucleotides read TGCGCCAGCAGCTTGGCCGCTAGCGGGGGGGCCCTAGATACGCAGTATTTT.

In its sample, this clone was seen once. CDR3 DNA: TGTGCCAGCGTACAGGGTAACACCGGGGAGCTGTTTTTT. Amino acids: CASVQGNTGELFF. This chain uses TRBV28 with TRBJ2-2; TRBD1 is a possible D gene (6 bases). Looked up from germline, CDR1 is MDHEN and CDR2 is SYDVKM. The CDR3 is made up of 13 amino acids. The germline V and J ends were trimmed by 8 bases and 2 bases, with 9 bases remaining between them.

This sequence joins TRBV9 and TRBJ2-2; TRBD1 matches 9 bases. V trimming: 5 bases; J trimming: 4 bases; junction bases outside the gene matches: 6. The CDR3 covers 15 residues. Per the germline V gene, CDR1 is SGDLS and CDR2 is YYNGEE. In nucleotides, the CDR3 is TGTGCCAGCAGTAGGACAGGGGATACCACCGGGGAGCTGTTTTTT. It encodes CASSRTGDTTGELFF.

Here the CDR3 DNA reads TGTGCCAGCAGCTATTCAGGCAATCAGCCCCAGCATTTT. Translating it yields CASSYSGNQPQHF. The V and J genes are TRBV7-2 and TRBJ1-5; no clear D. Germline values: CDR1 SGHTA, CDR2 FQGNSA. This CDR3 comprises 13 residues. V lost 4 bases and J 2 bases, leaving 6 bases between the germline ends.

This chain links TRBV7-9 with TRBJ2-5, with a tentative D call TRBD1 (5 bases). The CDR3 is made up of 14 amino acids. V was pared by 1 base and J by 5 bases, with 11 bases between. Germline CDR1 is SEHNR and CDR2 is FQNEAQ (reference sequence). CDR3 in amino acids: CASSLDRWDETQYF. The CDR3 nucleotides are TGTGCCAGCAGCTTAGACAGGTGGGATGAGACCCAGTACTTC.

The chain links TRBV5-6 to TRBJ2-7; TRBD1 agrees at 9 bases. Germline V gene lookup returns CDR1 SGHDT and CDR2 YYEEEE. The CDR3 loop spans 14 amino acids. The junction had 6 bases not matched to a gene; V was cut back by 4 bases and J by 4 bases. The CDR3 reads CASSPDRGWYEQYF. For the CDR3, the DNA is TGTGCCAGCAGCCCGGACAGGGGTTGGTACGAGCAGTACTTC.